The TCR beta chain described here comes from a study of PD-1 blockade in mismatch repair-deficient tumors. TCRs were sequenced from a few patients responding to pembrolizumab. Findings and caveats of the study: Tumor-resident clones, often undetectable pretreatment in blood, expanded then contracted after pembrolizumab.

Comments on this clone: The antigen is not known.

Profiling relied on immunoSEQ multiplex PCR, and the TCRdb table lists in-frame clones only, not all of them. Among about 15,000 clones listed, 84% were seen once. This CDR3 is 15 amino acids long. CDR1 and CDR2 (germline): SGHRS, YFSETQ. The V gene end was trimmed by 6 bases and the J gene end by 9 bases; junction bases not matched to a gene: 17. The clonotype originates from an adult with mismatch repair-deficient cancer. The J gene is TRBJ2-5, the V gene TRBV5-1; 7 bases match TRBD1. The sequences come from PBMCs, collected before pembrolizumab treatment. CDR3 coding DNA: TGCGCCAGCACCCTAGGGGGCCGAATTGAAGGGGCCCAGTACTTC. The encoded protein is CASTLGGRIEGAQYF.